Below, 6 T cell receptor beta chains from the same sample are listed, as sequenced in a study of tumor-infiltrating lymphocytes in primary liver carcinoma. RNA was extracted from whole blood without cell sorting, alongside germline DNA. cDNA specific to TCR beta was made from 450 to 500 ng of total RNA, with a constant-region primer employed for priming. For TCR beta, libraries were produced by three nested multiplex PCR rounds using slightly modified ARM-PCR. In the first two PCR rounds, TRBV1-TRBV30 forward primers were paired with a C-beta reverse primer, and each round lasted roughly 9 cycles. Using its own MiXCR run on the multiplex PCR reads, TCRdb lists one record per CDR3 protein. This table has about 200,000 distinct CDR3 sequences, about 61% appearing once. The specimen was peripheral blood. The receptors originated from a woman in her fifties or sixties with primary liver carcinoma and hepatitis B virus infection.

In nucleotides, the CDR3 is TGCAGCGCAACAGGGCTTCTTAAGACCGGGGAGCTGTTTTTT. It yields the protein CSATGLLKTGELFF. This chain links TRBV29-1 with TRBJ2-2, with TRBD1 as a possible D gene (6 bases). V lost 7 bases, J lost 5 bases, and 17 bases lay in between. The germline gives CDR1 SQVTM, CDR2 ANQGSEA. The CDR3 totals 14 residues.

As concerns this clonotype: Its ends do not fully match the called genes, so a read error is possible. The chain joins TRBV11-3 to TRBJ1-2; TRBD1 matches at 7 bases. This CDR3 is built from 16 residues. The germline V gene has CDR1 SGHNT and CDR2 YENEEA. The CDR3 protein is CTSIVTTGALDYGYTF. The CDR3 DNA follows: TGTACCAGCATCGTAACTACAGGGGCCCTCGACTATGGCTACACCTTC.

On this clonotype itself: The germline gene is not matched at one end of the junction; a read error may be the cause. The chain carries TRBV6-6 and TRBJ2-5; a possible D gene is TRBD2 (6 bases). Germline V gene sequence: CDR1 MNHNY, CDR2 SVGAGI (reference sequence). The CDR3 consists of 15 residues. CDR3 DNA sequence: TGTGCCAGCAGTTACACGGGACGGGGGTGGGAGACCCTGTACTTC. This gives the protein CASSYTGRGWETLYF.

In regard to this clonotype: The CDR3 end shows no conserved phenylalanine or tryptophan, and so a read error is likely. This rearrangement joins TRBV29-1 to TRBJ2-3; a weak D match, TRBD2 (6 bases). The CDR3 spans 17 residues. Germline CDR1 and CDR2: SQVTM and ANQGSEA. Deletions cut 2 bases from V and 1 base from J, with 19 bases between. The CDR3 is CSVEPTGLTERTDTQYL. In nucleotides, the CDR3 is TGCAGCGTTGAACCTACCGGACTAACGGAGCGCACAGATACGCAGTATTTA.

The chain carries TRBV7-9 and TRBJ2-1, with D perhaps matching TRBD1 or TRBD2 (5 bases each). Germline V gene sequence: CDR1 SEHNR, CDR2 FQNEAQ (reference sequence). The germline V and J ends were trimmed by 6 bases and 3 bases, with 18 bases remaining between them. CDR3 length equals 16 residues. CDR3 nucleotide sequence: TGTGCCAGCAGTAGACGGGGCCTACAGTACTACAATGAGCAGTTCTTC. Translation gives CASSRRGLQYYNEQFF.

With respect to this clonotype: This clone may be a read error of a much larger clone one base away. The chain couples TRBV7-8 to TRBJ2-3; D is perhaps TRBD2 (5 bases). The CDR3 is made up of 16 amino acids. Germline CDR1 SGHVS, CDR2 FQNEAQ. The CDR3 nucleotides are TGTGGCAGCAGCTTAGTGGCGGGTTTTCAAGGGGATACGCAGTATTTT. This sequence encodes CGSSLVAGFQGDTQYF.